These T cell receptor beta chains were read from a single sample in a study of T cells in Graves' hyperthyroidism and ophthalmopathy. TCRdb reprocessed the multiplex PCR reads via MiXCR and lists one record per CDR3 protein. The sample contains around 500,000 distinct CDR3 sequences, roughly an eighth of which appear only once. The material sequenced was blood. These receptors originate from a woman aged 18-29 years with Graves' hyperthyroidism. CDR3s include the opening cysteine and the closing phenylalanine or tryptophan. The D gene is left open where the match is weak. Part of the rows lack a size; the others show once, few, many or a class for expanded clones.

j_call clone_size v_call d_call cdr3_aa
TRBJ2-1 - TRBV12-3/TRBV12-4 TRBD2 CASRDSGRYNEQFF
TRBJ2-3 few TRBV9 - CASSDRARDTQYF
TRBJ1-4 - TRBV28 - CASRGPGTGNEKLFF
TRBJ1-4 many TRBV4-1 - CASSSRSATNEKLFF
TRBJ2-1 - TRBV7-3 - CASSLMPSTNEQFF
TRBJ1-5 many TRBV6-1 - CASRGRDNQPQHF
TRBJ2-5 many TRBV28 - CASSPSLGPQETQYF
TRBJ2-7 - TRBV19 TRBD1 CASSRPGQGRYEQYF
TRBJ2-3 many TRBV5-1 TRBD2 CASSLAVWTSGRDTQYF
TRBJ1-2 few TRBV9 - CASSAQMELYGYTF
TRBJ2-7 many TRBV30 - CAGDTSSYEQYF
TRBJ1-5 few TRBV5-1 - CASSLDGTGNQPQHF
TRBJ2-1 many TRBV7-6 - CASSLTLHNEQFF
TRBJ2-2 many TRBV29-1 TRBD2 CSVGVGLAGVTGELFF
TRBJ1-2 few TRBV20-1 - CSARDPPHRERGYGYTF
TRBJ2-5 many TRBV18 - CASSTNDSPQETQYF
TRBJ2-5 many TRBV6-2/TRBV6-3 TRBD2 CASSYSGLAGLNQETQHF
TRBJ1-5 - TRBV6-4 - CASSDMGGGGNQPQHF
TRBJ1-1 many TRBV12-3/TRBV12-4 - CASRQGVTEAFF
TRBJ1-5 - TRBV5-1 - CASSPLPNQPQHF
TRBJ2-7 many TRBV6-5 - CASSYSSLTNYEQYF
TRBJ1-5 few TRBV28 - CASSYGAGSQPQHF
TRBJ2-3 - TRBV11-2 - CASSQRSQITDTQYF
TRBJ1-2 many TRBV19 TRBD1 CASSLTPYRDRDYGYTF
TRBJ1-2 few TRBV20-1 - CSARLRTIYGYTF
TRBJ1-1 many TRBV20-1 - CSARDRRGGTLNTEAFF
TRBJ1-1 - TRBV4-1 TRBD1 CASSQDGLQGTFF
TRBJ2-1 - TRBV19 - CASTPSTSYNEQFF
TRBJ2-5 - TRBV13 - CASSRDERETQYF
TRBJ2-1 few TRBV29-1 TRBD2 CSVGGLAGAVTGNEQFF
TRBJ2-2 - TRBV5-1 TRBD1 CASSHRTGDGAGELFF
TRBJ2-7 - TRBV4-1 - CASSQFPQGRNYEQYF
TRBJ1-1 many TRBV29-1 - CSVEGQRTEAFF
TRBJ2-7 many TRBV6-1 - CASKGLLHPYEQYF
TRBJ2-1 - TRBV6-2/TRBV6-3 TRBD2 CASSGVGGYNEQFF
TRBJ1-5 few TRBV5-1 - CAGSLDSNQPQHF
TRBJ2-7 - TRBV6-2/TRBV6-3 - CASSYSERGNSYEQYF
TRBJ1-2 many TRBV6-5 - CASRRDIQGGYTF
TRBJ2-2 many TRBV12-3/TRBV12-4 TRBD2 CASSFIGRATGELFF